This TCR beta chain was recorded in a study of PD-1 blockade in classical Hodgkin lymphoma. Findings and caveats of the study: Individuals who commenced nivolumab within less than 1 year of ASCT were excluded. Significant TCR diversity gains by C4D1 occurred in CD4+ but not CD8+ cells.

Relapse after autologous stem cell transplantation occurred in every patient, and brentuximab vedotin exposure varied. The CDR3 covers 16 residues. Germline loops: CDR1 SGHAT, CDR2 FQNNGV. V gave up 4 bases and J gave up 4 bases; unmatched junction bases: 12. Concerning this clone itself: The antigen is unknown.

The protocol was immunoSEQ multiplex PCR, while the TCRdb copy is restricted to in-frame clones and leaves out a portion. Here the sample spans 16,000 or so clones, roughly 80% being singletons. The clonotype comes from a human donor with classical Hodgkin lymphoma. The specimen comprised peripheral blood mononuclear cells (PBMCs), sampled before the second cycle of nivolumab. The chain recombines TRBV11-2 with TRBJ2-7; the match to TRBD2 covers 8 bases. Written as DNA, the CDR3 is TGTGCCAGCAGCTCGTACGTTGGCGGGGGGTATTACGAGCAGTACTTC. Its protein product is CASSSYVGGGYYEQYF.